This T cell receptor beta chain was captured in a study of CD8 T cells in ankylosing spondylitis. Notes on the study in general: What seemed typical of ankylosing spondylitis blood was a TCR beta motif built from about eight highly homologous variants. Significantly higher representation of disease-linked clones was reported for matched ankylosing spondylitis synovial fluid. Disease-associated clonotypes exhibited CD8+ identity and were relatively infrequent in peripheral blood.

This clonotype occurred many times. The target antigen is unknown. CDR1 and CDR2 (germline): SGHRS, YFSETQ. Trimming shortened V by 0 bases and J by 4 bases, and 10 bases separated the two germline ends. The CDR3 covers 14 residues. Researchers built TCR beta libraries using quantitative 5'-RACE with molecular barcodes. MiXCR was run by TCRdb on the 5' RACE reads, yielding one entry per CDR3 protein. The table records around 220,000 distinct CDR3 sequences, over 9.5% of them present only once. The material sequenced was blood, either unsorted or a sorted T cell fraction (not recorded which). The chain links TRBV5-1 to TRBJ1-1, with a weak D call TRBD1 (5 bases). The sequence was collected from a male donor with ankylosing spondylitis or in good health (not recorded which). DNA for the CDR3: TGCGCCAGCAGCTTGGCGCAGGGAGGCACTGAAGCTTTCTTT. Residues: CASSLAQGGTEAFF.